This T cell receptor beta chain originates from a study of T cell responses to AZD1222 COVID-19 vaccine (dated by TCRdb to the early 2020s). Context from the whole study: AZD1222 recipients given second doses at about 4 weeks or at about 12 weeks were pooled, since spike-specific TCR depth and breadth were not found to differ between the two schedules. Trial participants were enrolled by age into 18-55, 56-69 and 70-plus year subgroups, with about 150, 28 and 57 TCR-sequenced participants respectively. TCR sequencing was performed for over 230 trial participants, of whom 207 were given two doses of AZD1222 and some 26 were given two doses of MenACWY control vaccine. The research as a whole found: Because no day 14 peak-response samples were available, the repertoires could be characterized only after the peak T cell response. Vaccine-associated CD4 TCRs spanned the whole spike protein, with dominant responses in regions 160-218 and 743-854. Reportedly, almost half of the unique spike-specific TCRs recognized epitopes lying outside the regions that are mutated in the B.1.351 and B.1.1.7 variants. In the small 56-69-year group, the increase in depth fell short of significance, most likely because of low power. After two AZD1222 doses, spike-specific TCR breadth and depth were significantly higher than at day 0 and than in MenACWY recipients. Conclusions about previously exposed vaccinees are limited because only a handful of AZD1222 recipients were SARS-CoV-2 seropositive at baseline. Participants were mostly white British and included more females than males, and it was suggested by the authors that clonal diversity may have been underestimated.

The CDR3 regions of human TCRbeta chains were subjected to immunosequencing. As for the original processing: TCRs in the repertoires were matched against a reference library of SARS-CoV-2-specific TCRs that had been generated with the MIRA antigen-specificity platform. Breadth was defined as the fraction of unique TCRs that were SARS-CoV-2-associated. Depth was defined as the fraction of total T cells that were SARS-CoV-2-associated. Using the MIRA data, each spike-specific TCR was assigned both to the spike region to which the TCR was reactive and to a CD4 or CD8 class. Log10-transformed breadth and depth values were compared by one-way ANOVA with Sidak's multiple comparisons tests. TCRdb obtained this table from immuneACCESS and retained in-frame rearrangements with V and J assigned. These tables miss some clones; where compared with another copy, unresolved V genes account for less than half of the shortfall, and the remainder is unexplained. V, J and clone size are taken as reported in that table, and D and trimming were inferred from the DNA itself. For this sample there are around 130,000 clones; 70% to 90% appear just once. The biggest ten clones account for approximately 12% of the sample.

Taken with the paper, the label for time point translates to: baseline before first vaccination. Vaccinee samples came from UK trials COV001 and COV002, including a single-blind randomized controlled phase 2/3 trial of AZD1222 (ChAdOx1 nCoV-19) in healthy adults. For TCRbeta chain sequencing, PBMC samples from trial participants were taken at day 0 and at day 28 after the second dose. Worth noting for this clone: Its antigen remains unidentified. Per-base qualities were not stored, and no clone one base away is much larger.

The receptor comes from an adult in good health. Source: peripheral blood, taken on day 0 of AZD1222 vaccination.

The CDR3 reads CASSLASRGKETQYF. The nucleotide sequence reads TGTGCCAGCAGCTTGGCCTCGCGGGGAAAAGAGACCCAGTACTTC. The chain is encoded by TRBV5-4 joined to TRBJ2-5; a tentative D call is TRBD2 (6 bases match). At the junction V is shortened by 0 bases and J by 3 bases, with 12 bases in between. The CDR3 holds 15 amino acids from the cysteine to the phenylalanine. The only DNA kept is the CDR3, 45 bases in frame from the first base. Based on the germline V gene (reference sequence), the CDR1 and CDR2 sequences are SGHNT and YYREEE. With all but the CDR3 taken from the reference TRBV5-4 and TRBJ2-5 genes, the full variable domain is: ETGVTQSPTHLIKTRGQQVTLRCSSQSGHNTVSWYQQALGQGPQFIFQYYREEENGRGNFPPRFSGLQFPNYSSELNVNALELDDSALYLCASSLASRGKETQYFGPGTRLLVL.